The 11 T cell receptor beta chains below all came from one sample that was sequenced in a study of T cell responses to AZD1222 COVID-19 vaccine. Sequencing used immunoSEQ multiplex PCR; TCRdb keeps in-frame clones, though not all of them. This table holds around 50,000 clones, approximately 83% found once. Sequenced material: peripheral blood, taken on day 0 of AZD1222 vaccination. These receptors were obtained from an adult in good health.

This clone was detected only once. The chain couples TRBV7-2 to TRBJ1-5; TRBD1 is a possible D gene (6 bases). Deletions cut 4 bases from V and 4 bases from J, with 11 bases between. The germline CDR1 and CDR2 sequences are SGHTA and FQGNSA. The CDR3 loop spans 14 amino acids. CDR3 nucleotide sequence: TGTGCCAGCAGCTCGGACAGCGGTAATCAGCCCCAGCATTTT. The encoded protein is CASSSDSGNQPQHF.

This chain links TRBV6-5 with TRBJ1-2; weak D call: TRBD1 (5 bases). Germline CDR1 is MNHEY and CDR2 is SVGAGI. The CDR3 sequence is 14 residues long. V was shortened by 7 bases and J by 1 base, with 13 bases between the two germline ends. CDR3 in amino acids: CASKMGGSNYGYTF. The CDR3 DNA follows: TGTGCCAGCAAAATGGGGGGGAGTAACTATGGCTACACCTTC.

The rearrangement joins TRBV28 to TRBJ2-4; maybe TRBD1 (6 bases). Germline lookup yields CDR1 MDHEN and CDR2 SYDVKM. Trimming stripped 6 bases from V and 0 bases from J, with 9 bases between. The CDR3 contains 14 residues. CDR3 nucleotides: TGTGCCAGCAGCCACAGGGTAGCCAAAAACATTCAGTACTTC. This gives the protein CASSHRVAKNIQYF. Full variable domain (outside the CDR3, taken from reference TRBV28 and TRBJ2-4): DVKVTQSSRYLVKRTGEKVFLECVQDMDHENMFWYRQDPGLGLRLIYFSYDVKMKEKGDIPEGYSVSREKKERFSLILESASTNQTSMYLCASSHRVAKNIQYFGAGTRLSVL.

Only one count was recorded for this clone. V usage is TRBV6-5 and J usage is TRBJ2-7, with no clear D. The CDR3 runs to 16 residues. Germline V gives CDR1 MNHEY, CDR2 SVGAGI. Trimming cost V 1 base and J 5 bases, with 18 bases left between them. CDR3 in DNA: TGTGCCAGCAGTTACTTTAACGGTCCCGCCGGCGACGAGCAGTACTTC. Encoded protein: CASSYFNGPAGDEQYF.

This clone showed up just once. The chain is built from TRBV11-2 and TRBJ2-4; D call uncertain. CDR3 length: 13 amino acids. V shed 4 bases and J shed 6 bases, with 10 bases lying between them. Germline values: CDR1 SGHAT, CDR2 FQNNGV. This chain's CDR3 is CASSSPRLNIQYF. DNA for the CDR3: TGTGCCAGCAGCTCCCCCCGGCTAAACATTCAGTACTTC.

The V gene is TRBV5-4, the J gene TRBJ1-2; 10 nucleotides line up with TRBD1. From germline, CDR1 is SGHNT and CDR2 YYREEE (reference sequence). J gave up 1 base and V 2 bases, and 2 bases lay outside the gene matches. The CDR3 totals 15 residues. The CDR3 coding sequence is TGTGCCAGCAGCTTCGGACAGGGGGGTAACTATGGCTACACCTTC. Protein: CASSFGQGGNYGYTF. Full variable domain (rest looked up from reference TRBV5-4 and TRBJ1-2): ETGVTQSPTHLIKTRGQQVTLRCSSQSGHNTVSWYQQALGQGPQFIFQYYREEENGRGNFPPRFSGLQFPNYSSELNVNALELDDSALYLCASSFGQGGNYGYTFGSGTRLTVV.

This chain joins TRBV19 and TRBJ1-3; no reliable D call. The CDR3 contains 15 residues. The V gene's germline CDR1 is LNHDA and CDR2 SQIVND (reference sequence). Trimming left V 3 bases short and J 0 bases short, with 9 bases between. The CDR3 spells CASSIHSDSGNTIYF. CDR3 DNA sequence: TGTGCCAGTAGTATCCACAGTGACTCTGGAAACACCATATATTTT.

The chain has TRBV9 and TRBJ2-7; D remains unclear. CDR1 is SGDLS, CDR2 YYNGEE, per germline. There are 15 residues in the CDR3. V was trimmed by 1 base and J by 3 bases, leaving 14 bases between them. The CDR3 protein is CASSVNANVLYEQYF. CDR3 in DNA: TGTGCCAGCAGCGTAAATGCGAATGTTCTCTACGAGCAGTACTTC.

The V and J genes are TRBV5-1 and TRBJ2-1; TRBD1 matches 9 bases. CDR1 SGHRS and CDR2 YFSETQ come from the germline V gene. After removal of 4 bases from V and 7 bases from J, the junction contained 9 bases not matched to a gene. The CDR3 consists of 15 residues. The CDR3 is CASSPQGAAMNEQFF. The CDR3 DNA sequence: TGCGCCAGCAGCCCACAGGGGGCGGCGATGAATGAGCAGTTCTTC.

The J gene is TRBJ2-3, the V gene TRBV27; 11 positions agree with TRBD2. Germline-derived CDR1 and CDR2 are MNHEY and SMNVEV (reference sequence). J gave up 0 bases and V 5 bases, and 10 bases lay outside the gene matches. The CDR3 is 18 amino acids. CDR3: CASSHTSGGKTSTDTQYF. In nucleotides, the CDR3 is TGTGCCAGCAGTCACACTAGCGGGGGAAAAACTAGCACAGATACGCAGTATTTT.

J is TRBJ1-1 and V is TRBV5-1; 7 bases map to TRBD1. Per the germline V gene, CDR1 is SGHRS and CDR2 is YFSETQ. There are 13 residues in the CDR3. V lost 3 bases and J lost 5; bases outside the gene matches: 4. The CDR3 sequence is CASSSQGMTEAFF. As DNA, the CDR3 is TGCGCCAGCAGCTCACAGGGGATGACTGAAGCTTTCTTT.